This T cell receptor (beta chain) was profiled in a study of blood T cell repertoires in COVID-19. Study overall: Sources were T cells, B-cell-depleted T cells, or PBMCs; the material itself was cDNA or gDNA.

In the original analysis: Estimation of nucleated cell counts relied on the amplification of reference gene primers. Profiling relied on immunoSEQ multiplex PCR, and the TCRdb table lists in-frame clones only, not all of them. That table furnishes V, J and clone size, whereas the DNA furnished D and trimming. The sample includes some 40,000 clones, about 80% of them seen just once. The CDR3 covers 14 residues. Trimming stripped 1 base from V and 4 bases from J, with 10 bases between. Per germline, CDR1 LNHDA and CDR2 SQIVND (reference sequence). Sequencing was done on a sample of peripheral blood. The V gene is TRBV19, the J gene TRBJ1-1; D ambiguous. The receptor was isolated from a human donor in a cohort sampled during active COVID-19. The DNA of the CDR3 is TGTGCCAGTAGTATAGTTCTGGTTAGCACTGAAGCTTTCTTT. Amino acid sequence: CASSIVLVSTEAFF.